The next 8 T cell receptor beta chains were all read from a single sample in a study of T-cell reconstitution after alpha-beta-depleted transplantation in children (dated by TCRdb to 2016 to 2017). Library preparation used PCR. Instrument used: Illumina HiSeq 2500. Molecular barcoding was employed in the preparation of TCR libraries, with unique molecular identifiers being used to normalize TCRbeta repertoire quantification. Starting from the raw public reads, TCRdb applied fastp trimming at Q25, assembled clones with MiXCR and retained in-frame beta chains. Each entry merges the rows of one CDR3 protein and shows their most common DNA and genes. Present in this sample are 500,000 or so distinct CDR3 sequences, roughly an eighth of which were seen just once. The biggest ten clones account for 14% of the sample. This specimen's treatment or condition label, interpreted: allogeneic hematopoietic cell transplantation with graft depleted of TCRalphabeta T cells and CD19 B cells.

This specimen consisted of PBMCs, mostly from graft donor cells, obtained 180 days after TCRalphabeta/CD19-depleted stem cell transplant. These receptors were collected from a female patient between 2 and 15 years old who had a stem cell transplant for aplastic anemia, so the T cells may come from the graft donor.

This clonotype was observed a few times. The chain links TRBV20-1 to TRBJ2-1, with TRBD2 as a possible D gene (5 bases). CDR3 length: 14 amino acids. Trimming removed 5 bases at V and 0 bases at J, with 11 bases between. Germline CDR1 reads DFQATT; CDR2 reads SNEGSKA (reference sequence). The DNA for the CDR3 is TGCAGTGCTTCTTTGGGGAGCTCCTACAATGAGCAGTTCTTC. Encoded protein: CSASLGSSYNEQFF.

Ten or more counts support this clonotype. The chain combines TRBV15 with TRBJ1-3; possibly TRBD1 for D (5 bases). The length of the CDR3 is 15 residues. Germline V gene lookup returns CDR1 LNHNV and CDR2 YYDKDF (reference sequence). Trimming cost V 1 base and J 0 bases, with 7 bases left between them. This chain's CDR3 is CATSRGDLSGNTIYF. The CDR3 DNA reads TGTGCCACCAGCAGAGGGGACCTCTCTGGAAACACCATATATTTT. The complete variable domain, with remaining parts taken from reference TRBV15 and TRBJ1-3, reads DAMVIQNPRYQVTQFGKPVTLSCSQTLNHNVMYWYQQKSSQAPKLLFHYYDKDFNNEADTPDNFQSRRPNTSFCFLDIRSPGLGDTAMYLCATSRGDLSGNTIYFGEGSWLTVV.

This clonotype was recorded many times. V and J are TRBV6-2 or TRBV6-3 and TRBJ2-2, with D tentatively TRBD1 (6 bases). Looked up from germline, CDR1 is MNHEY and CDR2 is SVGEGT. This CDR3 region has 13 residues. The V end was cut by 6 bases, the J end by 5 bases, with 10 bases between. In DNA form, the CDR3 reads TGTGCCAGCAGACGACAGGCGACCGGGGAGCTGTTTTTT. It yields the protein CASRRQATGELFF.

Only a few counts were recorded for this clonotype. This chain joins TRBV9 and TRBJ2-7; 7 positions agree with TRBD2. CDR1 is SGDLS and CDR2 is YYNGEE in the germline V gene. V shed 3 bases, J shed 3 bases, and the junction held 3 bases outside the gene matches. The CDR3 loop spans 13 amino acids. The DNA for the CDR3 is TGTGCCAGCAGCGGTTGGACTAGCTACGAGCAGTACTTC. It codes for CASSGWTSYEQYF.

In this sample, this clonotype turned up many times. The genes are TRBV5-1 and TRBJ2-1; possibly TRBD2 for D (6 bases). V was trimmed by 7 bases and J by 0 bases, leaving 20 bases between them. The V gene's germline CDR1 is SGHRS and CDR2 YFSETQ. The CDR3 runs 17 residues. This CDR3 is CASQEERYGSSYNEQFF. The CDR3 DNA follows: TGCGCCAGCCAGGAGGAAAGGTACGGGAGCTCCTACAATGAGCAGTTCTTC.

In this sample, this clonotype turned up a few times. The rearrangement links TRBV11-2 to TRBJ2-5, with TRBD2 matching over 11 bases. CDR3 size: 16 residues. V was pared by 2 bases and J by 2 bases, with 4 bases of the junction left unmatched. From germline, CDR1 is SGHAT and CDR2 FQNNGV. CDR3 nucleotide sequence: TGTGCCAGCAGCTTAATAGCGGGAGGGACACAAGAGACCCAGTACTTC. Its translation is CASSLIAGGTQETQYF.

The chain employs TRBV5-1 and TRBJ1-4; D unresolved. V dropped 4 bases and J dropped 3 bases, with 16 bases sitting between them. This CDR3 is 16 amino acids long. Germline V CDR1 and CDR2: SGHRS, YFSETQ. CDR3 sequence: CASSPQPGRSNEKLFF. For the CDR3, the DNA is TGCGCCAGCAGCCCCCAACCCGGACGGTCTAATGAAAAACTGTTTTTT.

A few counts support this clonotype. CDR3 coding DNA: TGCGCCACTCGACAGGGGAGGGATAATTCACCCCTCCACTTT. It codes for CATRQGRDNSPLHF. The rearrangement uses TRBV5-1 and TRBJ1-6; the match to TRBD1 covers 8 bases. The CDR3 has 14 residues. CDR1 is SGHRS and CDR2 is YFSETQ in the germline V gene. Trimming at V came to 9 bases and at J to 5 bases, leaving 7 bases not matched to a gene.